Below are 23 T cell receptor beta chains sequenced from a single sample in a study of shared clonotypes between healthy human individuals. Some clones are missing from TCRdb's copy, which holds only in-frame ones; the method was immunoSEQ multiplex PCR. The sample has around 2.1 million clones, almost 96% seen once. The specimen sequenced was naive CD4+ T cells sorted from blood. Subset denoted: CD45RA+ positively selected. The receptor source for this set is a man in his late teens or twenties in good health.

The V gene is TRBV14, the J gene TRBJ2-5; 9 nucleotides align to TRBD1. Germline values: CDR1 SGHDN, CDR2 FVKESK. This CDR3 is built from 16 residues. V trimming: 4 bases; J trimming: 7 bases; junction bases outside the gene matches: 13. In DNA form, the CDR3 reads TGTGCCAGCAGCCCTCTACTGGGACAGGGATTTCCGACCCAGTACTTC. Protein sequence: CASSPLLGQGFPTQYF.

The V call is TRBV4-1, the J call TRBJ1-6; no firm D call. CDR1 and CDR2 from the germline V gene are MGHRA and YSYEKL. The CDR3 length is 15 residues. V was trimmed by 0 bases and J by 4 bases, leaving 7 bases between them. Here the CDR3 reads CASSQEVLYNSPLHF. The DNA of the CDR3 is TGCGCCAGCAGCCAAGAAGTCCTATATAATTCACCCCTCCACTTT.

This chain uses TRBV27 with TRBJ2-7; no reliable D call. This CDR3 comprises 14 residues. The V end lost 5 bases, the J end lost 0 bases, and 11 bases lay between the germline ends. CDR1 is MNHEY and CDR2 is SMNVEV in the germline V gene (reference sequence). In DNA, the CDR3 is TGTGCCAGCAGTCAAGGACCGAGCTCCTACGAGCAGTACTTC. Its translation: CASSQGPSSYEQYF.

The chain recombines TRBV6-4 with TRBJ2-7; TRBD1 aligns across 9 bases. The V gene's germline CDR1 is MRHNA and CDR2 SNTAGT. V shed 6 bases and J 5 bases; nucleotides not matched to a gene: 17. There are 17 residues in the CDR3. The DNA of the CDR3 is TGTGCCAGCAGGGAAGGACAGGGGAGGAGTGCCGACCACGAGCAGTACTTC. It encodes CASREGQGRSADHEQYF.

The chain's CDR3 is CASSSRWSGVNTGELFF. CDR3 bases: TGTGCCAGCAGCTCCCGTTGGAGCGGGGTTAACACCGGGGAGCTGTTTTTT. V usage is TRBV5-4 and J usage is TRBJ2-2; 7 bases align to TRBD2. Germline V gene data show CDR1 as SGHNT and CDR2 as YYREEE (reference sequence). The CDR3 sequence is 17 residues long. V shed 3 bases, J shed 2 bases, and the junction held 10 bases outside the gene matches.

This clone was counted between two and nine times. CDR3 residues: CASSIQGTEAFF. In nucleotides, the CDR3 is TGTGCCAGCAGTATACAGGGTACTGAAGCTTTCTTT. The rearrangement links TRBV28 to TRBJ1-1, with TRBD1 as a possible D gene (6 bases). V gave up 5 bases and J gave up 5 bases, with 9 bases separating them. The CDR3 totals 12 residues. Germline loops: CDR1 MDHEN, CDR2 SYDVKM.

With regard to this clone: The same CDR3 can be traced to other DNA sequences in this sample. The rearrangement uses TRBV9 and TRBJ1-4, with D possibly matching TRBD1 (5 bases). This CDR3 has 16 residues. Germline CDR1 SGDLS, CDR2 YYNGEE. The V gene lost 0 bases and the J gene lost 3 bases, with 12 bases spanning the gap. CDR3 sequence reads: CASSVGGTASNEKLFF. CDR3 coding DNA: TGTGCCAGCAGCGTAGGTGGGACGGCGTCTAATGAAAAACTGTTTTTT.

In DNA, the CDR3 is TGTGCCAGCAGCTTAGGGCCGGGACTAGCGGACCCCACAGATACGCAGTATTTT. Amino acids: CASSLGPGLADPTDTQYF. The chain employs TRBV7-9 and TRBJ2-3, with 11 bases that match TRBD2. CDR1 is SEHNR, CDR2 FQNEAQ, per germline (reference sequence). Trimming cost V 1 base and J 2 bases; bases outside gene matches: 8. The CDR3 is 18 amino acids. Variable domain in full (rest from reference TRBV7-9 and TRBJ2-3): DTGVSQNPRHKITKRGQNVTFRCDPISEHNRLYWYRQTLGQGPEFLTYFQNEAQLEKSRLLSDRFSAERPKGSFSTLEIQRTEQGDSAMYLCASSLGPGLADPTDTQYFGPGTRLTVL.

To note about this clone: A read error may explain this, as a much larger clone is one base away. Other DNA sequences in this specimen translate into the identical CDR3. The chain joins TRBV7-2 to TRBJ2-5; D gene ambiguous. The V end lost 3 bases, the J end lost 5 bases, and 4 bases lay between the germline ends. The CDR3 totals 11 residues. Germline V lookup: CDR1 SGHTA, CDR2 FQGNSA. The DNA of the CDR3 is TGTGCCAGCAGCTTGGACGAGACCCAGTACTTC. It codes for CASSLDETQYF.

This rearrangement joins TRBV11-3 to TRBJ2-5; no definite D call. Trimming shortened V by 1 base and J by 5 bases, and 17 bases separated the two germline ends. This CDR3 has 16 amino acids. Germline CDR1 is SGHNT and CDR2 is YENEEA. The CDR3 region has the DNA TGTGCCAGCAGCTTAGGTTTTTCACCGCCGAGGGAGACCCAGTACTTC. It encodes CASSLGFSPPRETQYF.

V and J are TRBV29-1 and TRBJ2-3; no firm D call. Germline CDR1 reads SQVTM; CDR2 reads ANQGSEA. V dropped 3 bases and J dropped 5 bases, with 9 bases sitting between them. This CDR3 spans 12 amino acids. The CDR3 loop reads CSVETAGDTQYF. The CDR3 DNA is TGCAGCGTTGAGACTGCAGGAGATACGCAGTATTTT.

The rearrangement joins TRBV10-3 to TRBJ1-5; unclear D gene. The CDR3 is made up of 14 amino acids. The ends were cut back, 3 bases at V and 9 bases at J, with 15 bases in the middle. Germline values: CDR1 ENHRY, CDR2 SYGVKD. Here the CDR3 DNA reads TGTGCCATCAGTGATTTTGGAGAGTCCTTGCCCCAGCATTTT. Residues: CAISDFGESLPQHF.

Concerning this clone itself: Other DNA sequences in the same sample also yield this CDR3. The chain has TRBV10-3 and TRBJ1-3, with D possibly matching TRBD1 (5 bases). Trimming pared 4 bases from V and 1 base from J, leaving 5 bases between. The CDR3 covers 13 residues. Germline V gene data show CDR1 as ENHRY and CDR2 as SYGVKD. CDR3 bases: TGTGCCATCAGTGCAGGGTCTGGAAACACCATATATTTT. Its translation: CAISAGSGNTIYF.

The chain joins TRBV30 to TRBJ1-3; D is possibly TRBD1 (6 bases). CDR3 size: 16 residues. The germline V and J ends were trimmed by 0 bases and 2 bases, with 14 bases remaining between them. Germline CDR1 is GTSNPN and CDR2 is SVGIG (reference sequence). The CDR3 DNA reads as TGTGCCTGGAGTGTAACAGGGATTACTCCTGGAAACACCATATATTTT. It translates to CAWSVTGITPGNTIYF.

About this clone itself: The same CDR3 arises from other DNA sequences in this sample as well. The chain employs TRBV2 and TRBJ2-3, with unresolved D. Per germline, CDR1 SNHLY and CDR2 FYNNEI. The CDR3 is made up of 11 amino acids. V was shortened by 4 bases and J by 3 bases, with 2 bases between the two germline ends. CDR3 sequence: CASSVTDTQYF. CDR3 nucleotides: TGTGCCAGCAGTGTGACAGATACGCAGTATTTT.

The genes are TRBV28 and TRBJ2-3; TRBD1 aligns across 9 bases. The V segment lost 6 bases and the J segment 3 bases; nucleotides outside the gene matches: 7. CDR1 is MDHEN and CDR2 is SYDVKM in the germline V gene. The CDR3 spans 15 residues. DNA for the CDR3: TGTGCCAGCAGGGCCGAACAGGGGGCAACAGATACGCAGTATTTT. Residues: CASRAEQGATDTQYF.

The V gene is TRBV2, the J gene TRBJ1-1, with TRBD1 as a possible D gene (5 bases). V gave up 11 bases and J gave up 0 bases, with 13 bases separating them. CDR3 size: 13 residues. CDR1 is SNHLY and CDR2 is FYNNEI in the germline V gene. The CDR3 DNA follows: TGTGCCGTTACAGGTATGGTGAACACTGAAGCTTTCTTT. Translating it yields CAVTGMVNTEAFF.

The chain links TRBV4-1 to TRBJ2-2; D gene uncertain. The CDR3 covers 12 residues. The germline V gene has CDR1 MGHRA and CDR2 YSYEKL. Between the trimmed V and J ends, which lost 1 base and 8 bases, there was a span of 5 bases. DNA for the CDR3: TGCGCCAGCAGCCAAGTGGTGGGGGAGCTGTTTTTT. Protein: CASSQVVGELFF.

This clone was counted a single time. The chain employs TRBV5-1 and TRBJ1-3; 7 bases align to TRBD1. The CDR3 has 15 amino acids. Germline loops: CDR1 SGHRS, CDR2 YFSETQ. The ends lost 4 bases at V and 3 bases at J; junction bases unmatched: 7. The CDR3 region is CASSASTGVGNTIYF. In DNA form, the CDR3 reads TGCGCCAGCAGCGCCTCCACAGGGGTTGGAAACACCATATATTTT.

In this sample, this clone turned up once. The chain recombines TRBV7-9 with TRBJ2-1; D is ambiguous. The germline gives CDR1 SEHNR, CDR2 FQNEAQ (reference sequence). Trimming took 5 bases from V and 3 from J, leaving 11 bases between them. There are 14 residues in the CDR3. CDR3 coding DNA: TGTGCCAGCAGCCCCCCGGCCTTCTACAATGAGCAGTTCTTC. This gives the protein CASSPPAFYNEQFF.

V and J are TRBV5-1 and TRBJ2-3, with TRBD2 as a possible D gene (6 bases). The germline V gene has CDR1 SGHRS and CDR2 YFSETQ. Trimming stripped 3 bases from V and 0 bases from J, with 11 bases between. The CDR3 runs 15 residues. The CDR3 DNA sequence: TGCGCCAGCAGCTCCAGCGGGTTTAGCACAGATACGCAGTATTTT. Its protein product is CASSSSGFSTDTQYF.

This chain joins TRBV4-3 and TRBJ1-2, with 9 bases fitting TRBD1. Germline V gene lookup returns CDR1 LGHNA and CDR2 YSLEER. CDR3 size: 15 residues. Germline trimming cut 3 bases from V and 3 bases from J; bases unmatched to any gene: 5. CDR3 nucleotide sequence: TGCGCCAGCAGCCACGAACAGGGGGCTGACTATGGCTACACCTTC. The encoded protein is CASSHEQGADYGYTF.

Note on this clone: The same CDR3 arises from other DNA sequences in this sample as well. The chain carries TRBV7-9 and TRBJ2-3, with TRBD2 matching over 12 bases. This CDR3 spans 15 amino acids. Per the germline V gene, CDR1 is SEHNR and CDR2 is FQNEAQ (reference sequence). J gave up 6 bases and V 5 bases, and 6 bases lay outside the gene matches. The CDR3 DNA follows: TGTGCCAGCAGCCTACTAGCGGGGGGACCGGATACGCAGTATTTT. Translating gives CASSLLAGGPDTQYF.